Included here is one T cell receptor beta chain sequence, with context. Its antigen is currently unknown. TCRdb keeps only in-frame clones here, not all; method: immunoSEQ multiplex PCR. In the table there are roughly 130,000 clones, about nine tenths of which are singletons. This record comes from a study of T cell responses to AZD1222 COVID-19 vaccine. CDR1 is SGHRS and CDR2 is YFSETQ in the germline V gene. This CDR3 comprises 14 residues. V lost 2 bases, J lost 8 bases, and 4 bases stayed unmatched. Study-wide results and limits: At baseline, just five to seven AZD1222 recipients tested seropositive. The donor group comprised mostly white British people and more females; the analysis possibly underestimated clonal diversity. All repertoire sampling was performed exclusively after the peak T cell response. Nearly half of spike-specific TCRs reportedly target variant regions that are unmutated in the B.1.351 and B.1.1.7 variants.

Sequenced material: peripheral blood, taken on day 0 of MenACWY control vaccination. The chain has TRBV5-1 and TRBJ1-4, with 9 bases fitting TRBD1. This TCR derives from an adult in good health. CDR3 region: CASSFGDREEKLFF. CDR3 bases: TGCGCCAGCAGCTTTGGGGACAGGGAGGAAAAACTGTTTTTT.